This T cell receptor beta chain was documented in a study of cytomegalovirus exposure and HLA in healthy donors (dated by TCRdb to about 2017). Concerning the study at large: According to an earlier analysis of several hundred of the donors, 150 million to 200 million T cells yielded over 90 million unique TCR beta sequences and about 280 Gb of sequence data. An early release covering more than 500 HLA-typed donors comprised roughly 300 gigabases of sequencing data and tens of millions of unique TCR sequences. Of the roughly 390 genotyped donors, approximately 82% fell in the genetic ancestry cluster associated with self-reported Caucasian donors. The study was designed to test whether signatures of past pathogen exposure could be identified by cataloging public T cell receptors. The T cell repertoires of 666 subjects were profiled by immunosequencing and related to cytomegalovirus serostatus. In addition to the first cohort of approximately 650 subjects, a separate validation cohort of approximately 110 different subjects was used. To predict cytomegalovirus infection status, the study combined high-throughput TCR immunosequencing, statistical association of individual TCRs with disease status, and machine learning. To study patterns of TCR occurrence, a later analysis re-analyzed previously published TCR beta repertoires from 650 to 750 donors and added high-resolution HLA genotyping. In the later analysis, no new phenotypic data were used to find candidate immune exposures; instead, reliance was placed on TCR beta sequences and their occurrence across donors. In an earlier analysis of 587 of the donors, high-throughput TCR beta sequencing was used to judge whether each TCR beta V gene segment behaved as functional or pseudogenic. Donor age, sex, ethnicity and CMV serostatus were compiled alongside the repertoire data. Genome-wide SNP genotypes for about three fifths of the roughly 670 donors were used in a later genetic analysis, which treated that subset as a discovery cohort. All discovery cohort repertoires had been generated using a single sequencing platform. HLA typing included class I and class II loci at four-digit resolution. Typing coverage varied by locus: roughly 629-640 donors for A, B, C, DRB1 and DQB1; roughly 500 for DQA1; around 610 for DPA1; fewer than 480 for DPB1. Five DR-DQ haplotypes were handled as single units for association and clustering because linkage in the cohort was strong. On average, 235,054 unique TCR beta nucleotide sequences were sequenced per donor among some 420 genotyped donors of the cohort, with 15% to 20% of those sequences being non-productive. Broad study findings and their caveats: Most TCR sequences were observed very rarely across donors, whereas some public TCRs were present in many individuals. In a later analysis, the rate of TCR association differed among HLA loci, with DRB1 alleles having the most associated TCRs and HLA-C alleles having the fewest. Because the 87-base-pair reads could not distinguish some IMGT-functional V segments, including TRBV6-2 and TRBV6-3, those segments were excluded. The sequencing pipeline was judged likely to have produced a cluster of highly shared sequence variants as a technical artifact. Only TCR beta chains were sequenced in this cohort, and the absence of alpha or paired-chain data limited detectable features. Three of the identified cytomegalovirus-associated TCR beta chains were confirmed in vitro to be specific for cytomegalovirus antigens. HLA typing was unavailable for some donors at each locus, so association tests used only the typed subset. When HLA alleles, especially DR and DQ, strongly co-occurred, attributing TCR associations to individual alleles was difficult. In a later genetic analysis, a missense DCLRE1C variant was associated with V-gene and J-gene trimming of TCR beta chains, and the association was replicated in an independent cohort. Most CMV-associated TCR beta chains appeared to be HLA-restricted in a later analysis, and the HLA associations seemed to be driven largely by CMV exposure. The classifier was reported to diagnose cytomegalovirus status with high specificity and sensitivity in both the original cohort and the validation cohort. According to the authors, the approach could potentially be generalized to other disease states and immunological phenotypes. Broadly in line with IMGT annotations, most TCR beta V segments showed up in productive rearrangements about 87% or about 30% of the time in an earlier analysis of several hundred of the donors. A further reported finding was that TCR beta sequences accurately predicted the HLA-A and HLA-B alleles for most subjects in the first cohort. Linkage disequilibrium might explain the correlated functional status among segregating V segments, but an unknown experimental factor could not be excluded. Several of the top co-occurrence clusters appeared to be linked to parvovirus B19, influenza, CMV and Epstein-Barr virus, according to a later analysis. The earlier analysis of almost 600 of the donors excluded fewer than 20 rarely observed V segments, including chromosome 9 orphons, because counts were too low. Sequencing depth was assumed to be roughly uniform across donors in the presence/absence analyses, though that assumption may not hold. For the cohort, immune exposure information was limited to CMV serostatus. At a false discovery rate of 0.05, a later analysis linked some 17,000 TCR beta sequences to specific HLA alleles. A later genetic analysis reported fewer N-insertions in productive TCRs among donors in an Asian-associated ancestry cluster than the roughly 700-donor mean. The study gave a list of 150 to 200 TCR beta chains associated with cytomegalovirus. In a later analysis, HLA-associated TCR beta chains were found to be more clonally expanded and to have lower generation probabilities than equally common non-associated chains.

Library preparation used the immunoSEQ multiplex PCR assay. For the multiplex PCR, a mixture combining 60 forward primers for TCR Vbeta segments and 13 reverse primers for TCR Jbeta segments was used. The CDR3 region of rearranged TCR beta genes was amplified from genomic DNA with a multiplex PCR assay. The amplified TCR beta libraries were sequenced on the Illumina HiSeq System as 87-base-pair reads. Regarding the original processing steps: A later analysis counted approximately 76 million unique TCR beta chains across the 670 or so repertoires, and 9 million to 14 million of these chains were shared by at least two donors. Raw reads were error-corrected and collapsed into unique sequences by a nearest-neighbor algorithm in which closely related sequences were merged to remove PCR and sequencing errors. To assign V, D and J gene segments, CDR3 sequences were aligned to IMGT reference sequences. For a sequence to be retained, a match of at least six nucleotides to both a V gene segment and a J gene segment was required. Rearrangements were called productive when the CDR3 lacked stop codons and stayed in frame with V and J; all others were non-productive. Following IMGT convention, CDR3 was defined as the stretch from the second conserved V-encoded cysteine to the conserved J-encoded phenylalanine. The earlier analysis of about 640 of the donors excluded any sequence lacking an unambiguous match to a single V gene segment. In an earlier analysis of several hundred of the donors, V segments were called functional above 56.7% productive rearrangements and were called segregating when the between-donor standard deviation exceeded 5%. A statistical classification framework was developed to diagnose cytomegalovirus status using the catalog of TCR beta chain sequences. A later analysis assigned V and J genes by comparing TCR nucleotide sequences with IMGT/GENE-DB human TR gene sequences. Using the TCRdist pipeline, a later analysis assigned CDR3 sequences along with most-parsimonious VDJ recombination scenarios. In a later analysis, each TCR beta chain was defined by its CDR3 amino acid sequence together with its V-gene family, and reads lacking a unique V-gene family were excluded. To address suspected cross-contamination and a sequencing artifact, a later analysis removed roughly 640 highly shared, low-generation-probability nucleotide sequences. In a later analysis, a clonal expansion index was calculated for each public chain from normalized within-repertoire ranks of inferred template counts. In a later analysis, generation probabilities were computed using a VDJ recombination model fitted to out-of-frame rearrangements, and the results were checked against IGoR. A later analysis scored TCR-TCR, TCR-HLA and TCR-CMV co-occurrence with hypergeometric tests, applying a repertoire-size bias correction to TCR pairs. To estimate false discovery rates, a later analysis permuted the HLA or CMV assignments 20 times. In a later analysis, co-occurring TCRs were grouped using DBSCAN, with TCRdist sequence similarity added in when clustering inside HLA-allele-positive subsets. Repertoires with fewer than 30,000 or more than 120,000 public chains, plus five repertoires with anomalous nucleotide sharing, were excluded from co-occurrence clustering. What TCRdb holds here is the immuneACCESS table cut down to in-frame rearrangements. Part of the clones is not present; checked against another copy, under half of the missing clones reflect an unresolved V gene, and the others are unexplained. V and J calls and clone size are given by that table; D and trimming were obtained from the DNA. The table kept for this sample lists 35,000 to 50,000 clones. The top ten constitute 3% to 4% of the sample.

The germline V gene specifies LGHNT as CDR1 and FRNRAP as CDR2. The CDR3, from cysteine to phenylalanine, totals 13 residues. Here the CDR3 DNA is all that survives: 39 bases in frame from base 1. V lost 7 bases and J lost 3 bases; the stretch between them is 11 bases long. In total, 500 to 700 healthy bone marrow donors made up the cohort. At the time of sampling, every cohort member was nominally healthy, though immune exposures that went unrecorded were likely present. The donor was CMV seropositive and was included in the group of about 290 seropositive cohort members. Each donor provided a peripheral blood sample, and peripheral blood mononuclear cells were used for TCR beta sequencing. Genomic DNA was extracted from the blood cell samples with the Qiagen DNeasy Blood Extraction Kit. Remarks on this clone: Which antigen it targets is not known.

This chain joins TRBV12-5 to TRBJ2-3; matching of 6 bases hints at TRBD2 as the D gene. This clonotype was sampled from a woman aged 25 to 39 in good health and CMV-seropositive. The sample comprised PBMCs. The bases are TGTGCTAGTGCACATAGCGGAACAGATACGCAGTATTTT. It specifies CASAHSGTDTQYF.